This T cell receptor beta chain was sequenced during a study of blood T cell repertoires in COVID-19. CDR1 is MDHEN and CDR2 is SYDVKM in the germline V gene. The germline V and J ends were trimmed by 9 bases and 5 bases, with 11 bases remaining between them. The length of the CDR3 is 13 residues. How the authors handled the data: Amplification of reference gene primers was used by the study to estimate nucleated cell counts. The data were produced by immunoSEQ multiplex PCR, yet TCRdb's version contains in-frame clones alone and is incomplete. V and J calls and clone size follow that table, whereas D and trimming were derived from the DNA. This sample has 80,000 to 95,000 clones, with about 85% found just once.

The chain joins TRBV28 to TRBJ1-6, with a possible D match to TRBD1 (5 bases). This sequence was found in a man older than 75 with acute or convalescent COVID-19. The sample comprised peripheral blood. The CDR3 DNA follows: TGTGCCAGTAGAGGACAACATAATTCACCCCTCCACTTT. The encoded protein is CASRGQHNSPLHF. Together with reference TRBV28 and TRBJ1-6, the CDR3 gives the full variable domain: DVKVTQSSRYLVKRTGEKVFLECVQDMDHENMFWYRQDPGLGLRLIYFSYDVKMKEKGDIPEGYSVSREKKERFSLILESASTNQTSMYLCASRGQHNSPLHFGNGTRLTVT.